Listed below are T cell receptor beta chains from one sample, sequenced in a study of STAT5B mutations in CD4+ large granular lymphocyte leukemia. Libraries were prepared by immunoSEQ multiplex PCR; TCRdb keeps only in-frame clonotypes and omits some of them. The sample carries roughly 48,000 clones, 60% to 75% recorded once. Sequenced input: CD4+ T cells from blood buffy coats. All receptors come from a human donor in good health. The CDR3 runs from the conserved cysteine through the conserved F or W. A D gene is named only where the DNA matches it firmly. A clone size is listed for some rows: how often the clone was seen (once, few, many), or a class if it is expanded.

D: TRBD2; V: TRBV13; size: once; J: TRBJ2-1; DNA: TGTGCCAGCAGCGAACTAGCGGGGCCCCTCTACAATGAGCAGTTCTTC; CDR3: CASSELAGPLYNEQFF
D: -; V: TRBV18; size: -; J: TRBJ2-5; DNA: TGTGCCAGCTCACCACCGGTAGGAGAGACCCAGTACTTC; CDR3: CASSPPVGETQYF
D: TRBD2; V: TRBV5-1; size: -; J: TRBJ2-3; DNA: TGCGCCAGCAGCTTGGCCTGGGATAGCGGGGGGAGCACAGATACGCAGTATTTT; CDR3: CASSLAWDSGGSTDTQYF
D: -; V: TRBV14; size: -; J: TRBJ1-6; DNA: TGTGCCAGCAGCCAAGAACCGACAGGCTATAATTCACCCCTCCACTTT; CDR3: CASSQEPTGYNSPLHF
D: -; V: TRBV7-8; size: -; J: TRBJ2-1; DNA: TGTGCCAGCAGCACCTTAGCCCCAGGGCGCGATGAGCAGTTCTTC; CDR3: CASSTLAPGRDEQFF
D: -; V: TRBV4-2; size: -; J: TRBJ2-5; DNA: TGTGCCAGCAGCCAAGATGGGGGTGGAGAGACCCAGTACTTC; CDR3: CASSQDGGGETQYF
D: TRBD1; V: TRBV5-1; size: -; J: TRBJ2-5; DNA: TGCGCCAGCAGCCTAAGGACAGGGGATGGCGGGACCCAGTACTTC; CDR3: CASSLRTGDGGTQYF
D: -; V: TRBV18; size: -; J: TRBJ2-2; DNA: TGTGCCAGCTCACCAGTAATAGGAGGGCGAGGAACCGGGGAGCTGTTTTTT; CDR3: CASSPVIGGRGTGELFF
D: TRBD2; V: TRBV2; size: -; J: TRBJ2-1; DNA: TGTGCCAGCAGTTTAGCGGGGGGTTCGAACAATGAGCAGTTCTTC; CDR3: CASSLAGGSNNEQFF
D: -; V: TRBV19; size: few; J: TRBJ2-3; DNA: TGTGCCAGTAGTTCTGGGGATACGCAGTATTTT; CDR3: CASSSGDTQYF
D: TRBD2; V: TRBV28; size: -; J: TRBJ2-5; DNA: TGTGCCAGTGTCTCCAGCGGGGAGTTCCAAGAGACCCAGTACTTC; CDR3: CASVSSGEFQETQYF
D: -; V: TRBV4-1; size: -; J: TRBJ2-3; DNA: TGCGCCAGCAGCCAAGATAAGGGCAGCCTGTACACAGATACGCAGTATTTT; CDR3: CASSQDKGSLYTDTQYF
D: -; V: TRBV7-2; size: few; J: TRBJ1-6; DNA: TGTGCCAGCAGCTTAAGTCGCCAGGATAATTCACCCCTCCACTTT; CDR3: CASSLSRQDNSPLHF
D: TRBD2; V: TRBV2; size: -; J: TRBJ2-7; DNA: TGTGCCAGCAGTGAATCAGGACTAGCGGGGGCGCAGTACTTC; CDR3: CASSESGLAGAQYF
D: -; V: TRBV7-8; size: -; J: TRBJ2-2; DNA: TGTGCCAGCAGCTTAGTGGTCGGAACCGGGGAGCTGTTTTTT; CDR3: CASSLVVGTGELFF
D: TRBD1; V: TRBV28; size: few; J: TRBJ1-4; DNA: TGTGCCAGCAGTCAACAGGGGGCGGGGGAAAAACTGTTTTTT; CDR3: CASSQQGAGEKLFF
D: -; V: TRBV6-1; size: -; J: TRBJ2-4; DNA: TGTGCCAGCAGTGAGGCAGGGAAAGCCAAAAACATTCAGTACTTC; CDR3: CASSEAGKAKNIQYF
D: -; V: TRBV9; size: -; J: TRBJ1-1; DNA: TGTGCCAGCGCAGGGGTGAACACTGAAGCTTTCTTT; CDR3: CASAGVNTEAFF
D: -; V: TRBV5-5; size: -; J: TRBJ1-5; DNA: TGTGCCAGCAGCTTTGACGTCTATAGCAATCAGCCCCAGCATTTT; CDR3: CASSFDVYSNQPQHF
D: TRBD1; V: TRBV15; size: -; J: TRBJ1-5; DNA: TGTGCCACCAGCAGAATAGTCGGGACAGGGAATCAGCCCCAGCATTTT; CDR3: CATSRIVGTGNQPQHF
D: TRBD1; V: TRBV10-3; size: -; J: TRBJ1-5; DNA: TGTGCCATCGGCGCGACAGGGGATCAGCCCCAGCATTTT; CDR3: CAIGATGDQPQHF
D: -; V: TRBV10-3; size: -; J: TRBJ1-1; DNA: TGTGCCATCGCCCCTGGGCTGAACACTGAAGCTTTCTTT; CDR3: CAIAPGLNTEAFF
D: TRBD2; V: TRBV15; size: -; J: TRBJ2-1; DNA: TGTGCCACCAGCAGTCGATCGGGGGGGCTGGAGCAGTTCTTC; CDR3: CATSSRSGGLEQFF
D: TRBD1; V: TRBV6-1; size: -; J: TRBJ1-5; DNA: TGTGCCAGCAGTCGCGGGACAGGGGGACAGCCCCAGCATTTT; CDR3: CASSRGTGGQPQHF
D: -; V: TRBV6-5; size: -; J: TRBJ2-3; DNA: TGTGCCAGCAGTTGGTCACAGGGTAACACAGATACGCAGTATTTT; CDR3: CASSWSQGNTDTQYF
D: -; V: TRBV6-9; size: few; J: TRBJ2-5; DNA: TGTGCCAGCAGTTGCTCCCTGGGAGAGACCCAGTACTTC; CDR3: CASSCSLGETQYF
D: -; V: TRBV9; size: few; J: TRBJ2-5; DNA: TGTGCCAGCAGCGTAGATCCCGGGGGGACCCAGTACTTC; CDR3: CASSVDPGGTQYF
D: -; V: TRBV19; size: -; J: TRBJ1-4; DNA: TGTGCCAGTAGTATCAGGCTCCTCTCGGAAAAACTGTTTTTT; CDR3: CASSIRLLSEKLFF
D: -; V: TRBV19; size: -; J: TRBJ1-1; DNA: TGTGCCAGTAGAATTAACGGGGGGCGTCCTGAAGCTTTCTTT; CDR3: CASRINGGRPEAFF
D: TRBD1; V: TRBV5-5; size: -; J: TRBJ1-5; DNA: TGTGCCAGCAGCCGAGGGACAGTGGGAGCTCAGCCCCAGCATTTT; CDR3: CASSRGTVGAQPQHF
D: TRBD2; V: TRBV7-2; size: once; J: TRBJ2-7; DNA: TGTGCCAGCAGCGAAGCTAGCGGGGGATACTACGAGCAGTACTTC; CDR3: CASSEASGGYYEQYF
D: TRBD1; V: TRBV2; size: -; J: TRBJ1-2; DNA: TGTGCCAGCAGGGGGGGACAGGGCTACTATGGCTACACCTTC; CDR3: CASRGGQGYYGYTF
D: -; V: TRBV9; size: -; J: TRBJ1-4; DNA: TGTGCCATTATTGCCTCTGGGGCGCCAACTAATGAAAAACTGTTTTTT; CDR3: CAIIASGAPTNEKLFF
D: -; V: TRBV5-1; size: -; J: TRBJ2-3; DNA: TGCGCCAGCAGCCGAGGGGGGTCGGAAGATACGCAGTATTTT; CDR3: CASSRGGSEDTQYF
D: -; V: TRBV28; size: -; J: TRBJ1-2; DNA: TGTGCCAGCAGTTCCCAGGCGATGGCGGGCTATGGCTACACCTTC; CDR3: CASSSQAMAGYGYTF
D: TRBD1; V: TRBV4-2; size: -; J: TRBJ2-1; DNA: TGTGCCAGCAGCCAAGAGGCACAGGGGGGTAACAATGAGCAGTTCTTC; CDR3: CASSQEAQGGNNEQFF
D: TRBD1; V: TRBV6-1; size: -; J: TRBJ2-1; DNA: TGTGCCAGCAGGACAGGGGCGGTCAATGAGCAGTTCTTC; CDR3: CASRTGAVNEQFF
D: -; V: TRBV6-5; size: -; J: TRBJ1-1; DNA: TGTGCCAGCAGTGGACAGAGTGAAGCTTTCTTT; CDR3: CASSGQSEAFF
D: TRBD1; V: TRBV6-1; size: -; J: TRBJ1-2; DNA: TGTGCCAGCAGTGAATTTGTAGGGGGCGAAGGTTATGGCTACACCTTC; CDR3: CASSEFVGGEGYGYTF
D: TRBD1; V: TRBV19; size: -; J: TRBJ2-2; DNA: TGTGCCAGTAGCCCCAGGACAGGGGGCGGTTGGAACACCGGGGAGCTGTTTTTT; CDR3: CASSPRTGGGWNTGELFF